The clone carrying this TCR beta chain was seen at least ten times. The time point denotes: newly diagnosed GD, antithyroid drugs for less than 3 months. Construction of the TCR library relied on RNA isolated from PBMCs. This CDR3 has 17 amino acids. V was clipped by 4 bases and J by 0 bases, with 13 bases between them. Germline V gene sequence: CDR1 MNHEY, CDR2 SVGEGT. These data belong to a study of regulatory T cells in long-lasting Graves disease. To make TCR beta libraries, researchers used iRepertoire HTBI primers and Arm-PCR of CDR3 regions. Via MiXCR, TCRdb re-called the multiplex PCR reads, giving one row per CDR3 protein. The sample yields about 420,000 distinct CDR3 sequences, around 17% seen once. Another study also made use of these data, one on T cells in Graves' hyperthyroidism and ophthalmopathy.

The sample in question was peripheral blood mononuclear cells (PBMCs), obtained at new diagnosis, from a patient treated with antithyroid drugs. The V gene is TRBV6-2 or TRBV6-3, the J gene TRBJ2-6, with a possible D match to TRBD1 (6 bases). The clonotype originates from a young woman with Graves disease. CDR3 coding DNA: TGTGCCAGCAGTTCATTGACAGGATTCTCTGGGGCCAACGTCCTGACTTTC. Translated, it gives CASSSLTGFSGANVLTF.